The present T cell receptor (beta chain) was sequenced within a study of molecular identifiers for immune sequencing clone quantification. TCRdb reprocessed the PCR reads via MiXCR and lists one record per CDR3 protein. The data hold around 65,000 distinct CDR3 sequences, with approximately 17% observed a single time. This clonotype has a count of ten or more. The CDR3 consists of 15 residues. Trimming took 8 bases from V and 1 from J; bases not matched to a gene: 4. CDR1 is MGHDK and CDR2 is SYGVNS in the germline V gene. This rearrangement joins TRBV25-1 to TRBJ2-6, with 8 bases matching TRBD1. The sequencing input was naive CD8+ T cells from blood, with Jurkat cell RNA spiked in. Subset defined: FACS-sorted CD8+CD4-CCR7+CD45RA+ naive T cells. The origin of this receptor is a human donor in good health. Some libraries in this study had Jurkat cell RNA spiked in. As DNA, the CDR3 is TGTGCCAGCCGGGACAGGAAGTCTGGGGCCAACGTCCTGACTTTC. Residues: CASRDRKSGANVLTF.